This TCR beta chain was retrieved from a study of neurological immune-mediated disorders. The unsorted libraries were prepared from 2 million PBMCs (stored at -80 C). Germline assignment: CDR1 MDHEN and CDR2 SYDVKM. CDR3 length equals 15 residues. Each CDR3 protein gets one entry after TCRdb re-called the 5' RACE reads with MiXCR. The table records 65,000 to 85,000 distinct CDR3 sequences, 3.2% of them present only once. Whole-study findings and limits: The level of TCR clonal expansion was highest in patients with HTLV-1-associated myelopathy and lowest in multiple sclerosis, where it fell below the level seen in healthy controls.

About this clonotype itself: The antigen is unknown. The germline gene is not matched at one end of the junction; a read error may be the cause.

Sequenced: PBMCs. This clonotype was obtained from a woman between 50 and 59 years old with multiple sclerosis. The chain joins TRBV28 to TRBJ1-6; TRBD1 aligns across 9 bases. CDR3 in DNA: TGTGCCACCAATCTTCCGGGACAGGGTGATTCAACCCTCAACTTT. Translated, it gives CATNLPGQGDSTLNF.